These 2 T cell receptor beta chains came from one sample sequenced in a study of long-term antiretroviral therapy in people with HIV. immunoSEQ v3.0 was run at survey level. Profiling relied on immunoSEQ multiplex PCR, and the TCRdb table lists in-frame clones only, not all of them. The sample carries approximately 35,000 clones, 80% to 90% recorded once. The sample in question was unsorted PBMCs, obtained 2.2 years after starting antiretroviral therapy. Receptors originate from a man between 18 and 35 years old with HIV.

The J gene is TRBJ1-2, the V gene TRBV6-1; D is uncertain. The CDR3 consists of 13 residues. Trimming removed 7 bases at V and 3 bases at J, with 12 bases between. Germline values: CDR1 MNHNS, CDR2 SASEGT. The CDR3: CASTGTTDYGYTF. The CDR3 coding sequence is TGTGCCAGCACCGGCACCACGGACTATGGCTACACCTTC.

The rearrangement links TRBV7-3 to TRBJ2-7; 9 nucleotides align to TRBD1. V lost 4 bases to trimming and J lost 6 bases; unmatched junction nucleotides: 7. The length of the CDR3 is 14 residues. Germline V lookup: CDR1 SGHTA, CDR2 FQGTGA. CDR3 loop: CASSYAGTGSEQYF. CDR3 DNA sequence: TGTGCCAGCAGCTACGCCGGGACAGGGAGCGAGCAGTACTTC.